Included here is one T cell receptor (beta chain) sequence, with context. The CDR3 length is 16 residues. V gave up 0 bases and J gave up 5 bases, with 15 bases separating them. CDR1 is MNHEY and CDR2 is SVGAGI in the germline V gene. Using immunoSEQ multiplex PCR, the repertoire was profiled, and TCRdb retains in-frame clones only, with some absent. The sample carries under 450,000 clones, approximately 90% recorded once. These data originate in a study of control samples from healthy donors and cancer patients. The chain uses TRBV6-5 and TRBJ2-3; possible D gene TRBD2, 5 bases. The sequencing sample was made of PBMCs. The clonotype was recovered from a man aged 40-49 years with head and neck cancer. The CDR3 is CASSYSIELDGDTQYF. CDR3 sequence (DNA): TGTGCCAGCAGTTACTCGATCGAACTAGATGGAGATACGCAGTATTTT.